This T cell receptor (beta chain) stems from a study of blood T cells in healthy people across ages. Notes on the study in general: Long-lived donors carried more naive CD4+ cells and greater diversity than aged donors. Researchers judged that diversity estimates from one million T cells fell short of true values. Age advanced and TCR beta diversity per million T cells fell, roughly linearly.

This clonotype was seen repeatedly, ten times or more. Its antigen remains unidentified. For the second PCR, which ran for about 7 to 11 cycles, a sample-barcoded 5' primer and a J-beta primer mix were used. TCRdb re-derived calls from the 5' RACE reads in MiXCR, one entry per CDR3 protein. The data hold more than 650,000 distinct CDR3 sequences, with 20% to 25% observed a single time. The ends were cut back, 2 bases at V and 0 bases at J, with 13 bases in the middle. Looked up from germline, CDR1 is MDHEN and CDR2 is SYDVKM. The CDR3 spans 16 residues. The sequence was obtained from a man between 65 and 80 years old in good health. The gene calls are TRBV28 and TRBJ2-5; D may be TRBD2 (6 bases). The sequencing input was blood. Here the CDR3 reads CASSLVTGVYQETQYF. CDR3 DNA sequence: TGTGCCAGCAGTTTAGTGACGGGAGTGTACCAAGAGACCCAGTACTTC.